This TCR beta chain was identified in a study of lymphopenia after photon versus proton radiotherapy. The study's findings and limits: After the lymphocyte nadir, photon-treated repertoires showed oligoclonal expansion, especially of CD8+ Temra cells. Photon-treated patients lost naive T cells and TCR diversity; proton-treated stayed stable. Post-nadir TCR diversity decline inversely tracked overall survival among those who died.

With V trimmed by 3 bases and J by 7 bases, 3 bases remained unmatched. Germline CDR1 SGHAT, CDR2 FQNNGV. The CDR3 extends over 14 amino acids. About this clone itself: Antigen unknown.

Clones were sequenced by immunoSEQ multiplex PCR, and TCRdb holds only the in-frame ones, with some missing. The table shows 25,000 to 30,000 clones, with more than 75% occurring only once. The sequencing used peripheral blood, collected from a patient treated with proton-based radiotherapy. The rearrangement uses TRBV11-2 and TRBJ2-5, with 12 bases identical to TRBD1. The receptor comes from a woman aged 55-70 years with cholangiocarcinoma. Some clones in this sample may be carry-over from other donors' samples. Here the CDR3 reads CASSLGQGAGTQYF. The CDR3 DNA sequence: TGTGCCAGCAGCTTGGGACAGGGGGCTGGGACCCAGTACTTC. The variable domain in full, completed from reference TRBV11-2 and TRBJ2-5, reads EAGVAQSPRYKIIEKRQSVAFWCNPISGHATLYWYQQILGQGPKLLIQFQNNGVVDDSQLPKDRFSAERLKGVDSTLKIQPAKLEDSAVYLCASSLGQGAGTQYFGPGTRLLVL.